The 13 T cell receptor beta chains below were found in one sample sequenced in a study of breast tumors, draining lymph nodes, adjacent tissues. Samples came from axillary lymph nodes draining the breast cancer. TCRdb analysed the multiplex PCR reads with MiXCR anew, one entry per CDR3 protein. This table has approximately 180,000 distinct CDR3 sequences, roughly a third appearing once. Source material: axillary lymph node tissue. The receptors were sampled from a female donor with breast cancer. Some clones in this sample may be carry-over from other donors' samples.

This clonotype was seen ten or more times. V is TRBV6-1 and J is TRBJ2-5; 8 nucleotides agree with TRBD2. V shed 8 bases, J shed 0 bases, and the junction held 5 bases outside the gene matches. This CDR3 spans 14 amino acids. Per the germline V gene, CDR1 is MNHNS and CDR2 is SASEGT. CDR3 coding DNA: TGTGCCAGCGGGAGCGGGGGCAACCAAGAGACCCAGTACTTC. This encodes CASGSGGNQETQYF.

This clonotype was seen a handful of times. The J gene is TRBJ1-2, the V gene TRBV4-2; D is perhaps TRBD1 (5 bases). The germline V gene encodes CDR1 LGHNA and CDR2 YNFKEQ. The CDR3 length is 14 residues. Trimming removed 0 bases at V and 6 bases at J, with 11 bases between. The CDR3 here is CASSQERGGNGYTF. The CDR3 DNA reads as TGTGCCAGCAGCCAAGAAAGGGGCGGAAATGGCTACACCTTC.

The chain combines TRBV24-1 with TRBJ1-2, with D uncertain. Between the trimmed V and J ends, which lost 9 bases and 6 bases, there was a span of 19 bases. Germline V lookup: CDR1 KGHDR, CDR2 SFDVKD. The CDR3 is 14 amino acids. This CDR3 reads CATQLGGRVDGYTF. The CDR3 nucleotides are TGTGCCACCCAACTGGGCGGGAGGGTTGATGGCTACACCTTC.

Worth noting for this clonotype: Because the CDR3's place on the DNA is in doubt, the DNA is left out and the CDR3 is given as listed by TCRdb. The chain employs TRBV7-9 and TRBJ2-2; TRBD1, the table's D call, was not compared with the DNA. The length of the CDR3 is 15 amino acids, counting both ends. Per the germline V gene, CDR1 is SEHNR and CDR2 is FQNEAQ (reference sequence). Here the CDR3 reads CASSWGTGRPGSCFF.

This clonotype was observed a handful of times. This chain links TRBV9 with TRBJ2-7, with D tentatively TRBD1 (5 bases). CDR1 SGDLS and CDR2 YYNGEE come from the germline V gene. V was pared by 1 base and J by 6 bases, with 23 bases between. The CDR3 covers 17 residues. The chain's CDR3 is CASSVPLVQVITSEQYF. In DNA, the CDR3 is TGTGCCAGCAGCGTACCCTTGGTACAGGTAATCACCTCCGAGCAGTACTTC.

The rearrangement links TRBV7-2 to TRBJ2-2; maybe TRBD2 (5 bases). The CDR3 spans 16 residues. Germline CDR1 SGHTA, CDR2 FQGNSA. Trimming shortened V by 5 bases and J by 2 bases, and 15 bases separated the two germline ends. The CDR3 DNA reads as TGTGCCAGCAGCCTAGGACGAGCGGTAAACACCGGGGAGCTGTTTTTT. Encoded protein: CASSLGRAVNTGELFF.

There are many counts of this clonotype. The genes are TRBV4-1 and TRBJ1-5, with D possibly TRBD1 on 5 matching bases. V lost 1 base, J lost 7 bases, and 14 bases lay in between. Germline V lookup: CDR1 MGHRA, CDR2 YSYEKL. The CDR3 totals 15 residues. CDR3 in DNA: TGCGCCAGCAGCCAAGGGGGGGGGGTTCGGCAGCCCCAGCATTTT. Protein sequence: CASSQGGGVRQPQHF.

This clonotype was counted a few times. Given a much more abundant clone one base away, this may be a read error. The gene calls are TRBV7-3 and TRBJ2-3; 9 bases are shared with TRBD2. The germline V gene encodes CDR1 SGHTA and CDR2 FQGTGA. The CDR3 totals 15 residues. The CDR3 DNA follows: TGTGCCAGCAGCTTAGCGGGAGGGCCGATAGATACGCGGTATTTT. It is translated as CASSLAGGPIDTRYF.

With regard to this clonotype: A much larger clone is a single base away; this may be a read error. DNA for the CDR3: TGTGCCAGCAGTCCCCACCAGGGGGGTGATGGGCAGTTCTTC. This codes for CASSPHQGGDGQFF. The chain links TRBV6-2 or TRBV6-3 to TRBJ2-1; D possibly corresponds to TRBD1 (7 bases). CDR3 length: 14 amino acids. V lost 5 bases and J 12 bases, leaving 20 bases between the germline ends. The germline V gene has CDR1 MNHEY and CDR2 SVGEGT.

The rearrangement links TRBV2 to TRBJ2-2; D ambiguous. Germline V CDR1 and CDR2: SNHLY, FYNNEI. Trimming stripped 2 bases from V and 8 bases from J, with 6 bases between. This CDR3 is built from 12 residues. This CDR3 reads CASSETRGELFF. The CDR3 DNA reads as TGTGCCAGCAGTGAAACGAGGGGGGAGCTGTTTTTT.

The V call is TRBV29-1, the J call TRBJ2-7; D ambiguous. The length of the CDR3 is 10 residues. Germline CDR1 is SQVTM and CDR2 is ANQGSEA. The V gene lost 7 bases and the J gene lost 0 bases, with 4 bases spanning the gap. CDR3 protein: CSGSSYEQYF. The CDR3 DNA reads TGCAGCGGGAGCTCCTACGAGCAGTACTTC.

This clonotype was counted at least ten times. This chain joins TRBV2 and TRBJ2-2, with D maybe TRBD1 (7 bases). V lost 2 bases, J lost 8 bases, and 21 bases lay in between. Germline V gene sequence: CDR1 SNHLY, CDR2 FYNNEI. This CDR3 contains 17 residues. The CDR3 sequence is CASSEIGGGANPGELFF. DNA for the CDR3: TGTGCCAGCAGTGAAATAGGAGGGGGCGCGAACCCGGGGGAGCTGTTTTTT.

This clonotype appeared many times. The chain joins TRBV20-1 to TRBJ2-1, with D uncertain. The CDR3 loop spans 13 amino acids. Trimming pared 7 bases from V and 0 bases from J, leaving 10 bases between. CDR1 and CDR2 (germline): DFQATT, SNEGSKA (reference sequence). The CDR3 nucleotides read TGCAGTGTCCCTAGTATCTCCTACAATGAGCAGTTCTTC. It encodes CSVPSISYNEQFF.